The 16 T cell receptor beta chains reported below all come from one sample, sequenced in a study of shared clonotypes between healthy human individuals. Terminally differentiated effector memory CD45RA+ cells were excluded by CCR7 positive selection of CD45RO-negative cells. Clones were sequenced by immunoSEQ multiplex PCR, and TCRdb holds only the in-frame ones, with some missing. The sample contains around 2,000,000 clones, about 93% of which appear only once. The sample consisted of naive CD8+ T cells from PBMCs. The receptors come from a man aged 18 to 30 in good health. Some clones in this sample may be carry-over from other donors' samples.

This chain links TRBV29-1 with TRBJ2-7, with a weak D call TRBD1 (5 bases). This CDR3 comprises 14 residues. Trimming pared 2 bases from V and 3 bases from J, leaving 14 bases between. From germline, CDR1 is SQVTM and CDR2 ANQGSEA. In nucleotides, the CDR3 is TGCAGCGTTGAAAGGGTGGGCAGGGACTACGAGCAGTACTTC. It encodes CSVERVGRDYEQYF.

This chain joins TRBV6-1 and TRBJ2-1, with 8 bases that match TRBD2. After removal of 5 bases from V and 6 bases from J, the junction contained 3 bases not matched to a gene. The CDR3 is 13 amino acids. The germline V gene has CDR1 MNHNS and CDR2 SASEGT. The CDR3 loop reads CASSSAGVNEQFF. CDR3 DNA: TGTGCCAGCAGTTCAGCGGGAGTCAATGAGCAGTTCTTC.

The J gene is TRBJ2-7, the V gene TRBV27, with 8 nucleotides matching TRBD1. There are 16 residues in the CDR3. Germline V gene sequence: CDR1 MNHEY, CDR2 SMNVEV (reference sequence). Trimming took 1 base from V and 2 from J; bases not matched to a gene: 7. Here the CDR3 reads CASSLFSGGVPYEQYF. DNA for the CDR3: TGTGCCAGCAGTTTATTCTCAGGGGGCGTACCCTACGAGCAGTACTTC.

The genes are TRBV27 and TRBJ2-1; the match to TRBD1 covers 12 bases. This CDR3 has 16 amino acids. Losses at the gene ends were 3 bases for V and 5 bases for J; bases not matched to a gene: 5. The germline V gene has CDR1 MNHEY and CDR2 SMNVEV (reference sequence). CDR3 loop: CASSLLGQGANNEQFF. As DNA, the CDR3 is TGTGCCAGCAGTTTGTTGGGACAGGGGGCCAACAATGAGCAGTTCTTC.

The chain has TRBV5-1 and TRBJ1-2; TRBD1 matches at 10 bases. From germline, CDR1 is SGHRS and CDR2 YFSETQ. CDR3 size: 19 residues. J gave up 3 bases and V 4 bases, and 18 bases lay outside the gene matches. CDR3 DNA sequence: TGCGCCAGCAGCCAACGGGACAGGGGCGCCTTAGCCCCTCACTATGGCTACACCTTC. This gives the protein CASSQRDRGALAPHYGYTF.

The chain has TRBV28 and TRBJ1-5; no reliable D call. The CDR3 has 16 residues. CDR1 is MDHEN and CDR2 is SYDVKM in the germline V gene. The V and J ends lost 5 bases and 1 base respectively, with 15 bases between them. CDR3 in DNA: TGTGCCAGCAGTCCCCCGAGCGGCTGGAGCAATCAGCCCCAGCATTTT. This gives the protein CASSPPSGWSNQPQHF.

The genes are TRBV4-2 and TRBJ2-7; D gene ambiguous. V was cut by 4 bases and J by 6 bases, with 10 bases left in between. Germline CDR1 is LGHNA and CDR2 is YNFKEQ. The length of the CDR3 is 12 residues. CDR3 region: CASSPMGGEQYF. DNA of the CDR3: TGTGCCAGCAGCCCGATGGGCGGCGAGCAGTACTTC.

For this clone: This sample includes further DNA sequences coding for the same CDR3. In nucleotides, the CDR3 is TGCGCCAGCAGCCAATCCCCAAGATACGAGCAGTACTTC. Translating it yields CASSQSPRYEQYF. The J gene is TRBJ2-7, the V gene TRBV4-1, with unresolved D. Trimming stripped 2 bases from V and 4 bases from J, with 9 bases between. Germline CDR1 MGHRA, CDR2 YSYEKL. CDR3 length: 13 amino acids.

Here the CDR3 reads CSVPVSEFNEQFF. CDR3 coding DNA: TGCAGCGTTCCCGTCTCGGAATTCAATGAGCAGTTCTTC. The rearrangement joins TRBV29-1 to TRBJ2-1; D gene uncertain. This CDR3 is built from 13 residues. Germline assignment: CDR1 SQVTM and CDR2 ANQGSEA. V was cut by 5 bases and J by 6 bases, with 14 bases left in between.

This clone was detected only once. V gene TRBV21-1 combines with J gene TRBJ2-7; the table's D call, TRBD2, was not checked against the DNA. TRBV21-1 is a pseudogene locus. This CDR3 spans 14 amino acids. The DNA of the CDR3 is TGTGCCAGCAGCCCCTCCGACTGGGCCTACGAGCAGTACTTC. Translation gives CASSPSDWAYEQYF.

The V and J genes are TRBV13 and TRBJ2-5; possibly TRBD1 for D (5 bases). There are 15 residues in the CDR3. V dropped 4 bases and J dropped 2 bases, with 14 bases sitting between them. Germline-derived CDR1 and CDR2 are PRHDT and FYEKMQ (reference sequence). CDR3 residues: CASSSQLQGQETQYF. DNA of the CDR3: TGTGCCAGCAGCTCCCAGCTTCAGGGTCAAGAGACCCAGTACTTC. The full variable domain, in which reference TRBV13 and TRBJ2-5 provide the parts outside the CDR3, is AAGVIQSPRHLIKEKRETATLKCYPIPRHDTVYWYQQGPGQDPQFLISFYEKMQSDKGSIPDRFSAQQFSDYHSELNMSSLELGDSALYFCASSSQLQGQETQYFGPGTRLLVL.

The chain carries TRBV6-6 and TRBJ2-7, with 10 bases matching TRBD2. Germline V gene lookup returns CDR1 MNHNY and CDR2 SVGAGI (reference sequence). This CDR3 spans 14 amino acids. V gave up 2 bases and J gave up 5 bases; unmatched junction bases: 3. CDR3 in amino acids: CASSYHLAGDEQYF. The DNA for the CDR3 is TGTGCCAGCAGTTACCACCTAGCGGGAGACGAGCAGTACTTC.

The V gene is TRBV28, the J gene TRBJ2-2; D is undetermined. Per the germline V gene, CDR1 is MDHEN and CDR2 is SYDVKM. The CDR3 runs to 12 residues. V was pared by 5 bases and J by 6 bases, with 7 bases between. In DNA form, the CDR3 reads TGTGCCAGCAGTACAAGTGCCGGGGAGCTGTTTTTT. As protein: CASSTSAGELFF. Supplemented by reference TRBV28 and TRBJ2-2, the full variable domain reads DVKVTQSSRYLVKRTGEKVFLECVQDMDHENMFWYRQDPGLGLRLIYFSYDVKMKEKGDIPEGYSVSREKKERFSLILESASTNQTSMYLCASSTSAGELFFGEGSRLTVL.

J is TRBJ1-2 and V is TRBV27; D unresolved. The CDR3 contains 16 residues. Germline CDR1 reads MNHEY; CDR2 reads SMNVEV (reference sequence). V shed 0 bases and J shed 4 bases, with 15 bases lying between them. The CDR3 region has the DNA TGTGCCAGCAGTTTATCGGCAGGTGCCTGGGGCTATGGCTACACCTTC. Translating gives CASSLSAGAWGYGYTF.

The rearrangement links TRBV4-3 to TRBJ2-1; 8 bases match TRBD2. Trimming took 1 base from V and 0 from J; bases not matched to a gene: 5. This CDR3 spans 17 amino acids. Looked up from germline, CDR1 is LGHNA and CDR2 is YSLEER. As DNA, the CDR3 is TGCGCCAGCAGCCAAGGGACTAGCCTATACTCCTACAATGAGCAGTTCTTC. This gives the protein CASSQGTSLYSYNEQFF.

CDR3 coding DNA: TGTGCCAGCAGTGCGGGATACGAGCAGTACTTC. The encoded protein is CASSAGYEQYF. The chain has TRBV28 and TRBJ2-7, with D perhaps TRBD2 (6 bases). The CDR3 has 11 residues. V dropped 5 bases and J dropped 4 bases, with 6 bases sitting between them. Germline CDR1 is MDHEN and CDR2 is SYDVKM.